These 10 T cell receptor beta chains originate from one sample sequenced in a study of tumor-infiltrating lymphocytes in primary liver carcinoma. The blood RNA (from unsorted whole blood) was obtained, and germline DNA was also extracted. cDNA specific to TCR beta was made from 500 ng of total RNA, with a constant-region primer employed for priming. Three nested multiplex PCR rounds, a slightly modified ARM-PCR, produced the libraries for TCR beta. A C-beta reverse primer was combined with TRBV1-TRBV30 forward primers in the first two PCR rounds, and each round had 9 to 10 cycles. TCRdb independently ran MiXCR on the multiplex PCR reads; one entry per CDR3 protein. The sample has 300,000 to 350,000 distinct CDR3 sequences, 65% seen once. Material for sequencing was peripheral blood. The receptors derive from a man aged 35 to 55 with primary liver carcinoma and hepatitis B virus infection.

This sequence joins TRBV11-2 and TRBJ1-3; 8 nucleotides align to TRBD1. The CDR3 totals 16 residues. V lost 0 bases and J lost 2; bases outside the gene matches: 3. Germline values: CDR1 SGHAT, CDR2 FQNNGV. The CDR3 region has the DNA TGTGCCAGCAGCTTAGATCAGGGACAGGCTGGAAACACCATATATTTT. Its translation: CASSLDQGQAGNTIYF. Supplemented by reference TRBV11-2 and TRBJ1-3, the full variable domain reads EAGVAQSPRYKIIEKRQSVAFWCNPISGHATLYWYQQILGQGPKLLIQFQNNGVVDDSQLPKDRFSAERLKGVDSTLKIQPAKLEDSAVYLCASSLDQGQAGNTIYFGEGSWLTVV.

V and J are TRBV29-1 and TRBJ2-3; unclear D gene. This CDR3 has 10 amino acids. In germline, CDR1 is SQVTM, CDR2 ANQGSEA. V was shortened by 4 bases and J by 12 bases, with 11 bases between the two germline ends. CDR3: CSVATDSQYF. CDR3 nucleotide sequence: TGCAGCGTTGCTACAGATTCACAGTATTTT.

V gene TRBV11-2 combines with J gene TRBJ2-7; tentative D call: TRBD2 (7 bases). CDR1 and CDR2 from the germline V gene are SGHAT and FQNNGV. This CDR3 is 14 amino acids long. Between the trimmed V and J ends, which lost 6 bases and 12 bases, there was a span of 24 bases. The CDR3 nucleotides read TGTGCCAGCAGTTCCCCGACAGGCCGGGGGGAACTGTACTTC. This translates into CASSSPTGRGELYF. Drawing the rest from reference TRBV11-2 and TRBJ2-7, the complete variable domain is EAGVAQSPRYKIIEKRQSVAFWCNPISGHATLYWYQQILGQGPKLLIQFQNNGVVDDSQLPKDRFSAERLKGVDSTLKIQPAKLEDSAVYLCASSSPTGRGELYFGPGTRLTVT.

The chain combines TRBV28 with TRBJ1-2; D ambiguous. Between the trimmed V and J ends, which lost 5 bases and 2 bases, there was a span of 3 bases. The CDR3 loop spans 11 amino acids. Germline lookup yields CDR1 MDHEN and CDR2 SYDVKM. The CDR3, as DNA: TGTGCCAGCAGTAAAAACTATGGCTACACCTTC. Its protein is CASSKNYGYTF.

The chain couples TRBV7-9 to TRBJ2-5; 11 bases fit TRBD2. Germline trimming cut 0 bases from V and 6 bases from J; bases unmatched to any gene: 9. CDR1 is SEHNR and CDR2 is FQNEAQ in the germline V gene (reference sequence). The CDR3 has 17 amino acids. The DNA for the CDR3 is TGTGCCAGCAGCTTAGCCGGTAGCGGGAGGGCCGGAAAGACCCAGTACTTC. Its translation is CASSLAGSGRAGKTQYF. The full variable domain, its missing parts supplied by reference TRBV7-9 and TRBJ2-5, is DTGVSQNPRHKITKRGQNVTFRCDPISEHNRLYWYRQTLGQGPEFLTYFQNEAQLEKSRLLSDRFSAERPKGSFSTLEIQRTEQGDSAMYLCASSLAGSGRAGKTQYFGPGTRLLVL.

This clonotype was found once. An end of the junction differs from the germline gene, which may be a read error. This sequence joins TRBV29-1 and TRBJ2-5, with D tentatively TRBD1 (5 bases). The CDR3 runs to 13 residues. Germline CDR1 reads SQVTM; CDR2 reads ANQGSEA. As DNA, the CDR3 is TGCAGCATTGGGCTCGGACAACAAGAGACCCAGCACTTC. Amino acid sequence: CSIGLGQQETQHF.

V usage is TRBV19 and J usage is TRBJ1-2; D is unresolved. CDR3 length equals 12 residues. The germline V and J ends were trimmed by 2 bases and 6 bases, with 7 bases remaining between them. CDR1 is LNHDA and CDR2 is SQIVND in the germline V gene (reference sequence). The DNA of the CDR3 is TGTGCCAGTAGTATAACCCGGGATGGCTACACCTTC. This encodes CASSITRDGYTF. The variable domain in full, completed from reference TRBV19 and TRBJ1-2, reads DGGITQSPKYLFRKEGQNVTLSCEQNLNHDAMYWYRQDPGQGLRLIYYSQIVNDFQKGDIAEGYSVSREKKESFPLTVTSAQKNPTAFYLCASSITRDGYTFGSGTRLTVV.

This clonotype was counted between two and nine times. The chain combines TRBV5-1 with TRBJ1-4; TRBD1 might be the D (6 bases). Trimming removed 4 bases from V and 3 bases from J, with 13 bases in between. Germline V CDR1 and CDR2: SGHRS, YFSETQ. This CDR3 has 15 amino acids. For the CDR3, the DNA is TGCGCCAGCAGCGCAACACAGGGACCTAATGAAAAACTGTTTTTT. Its translation: CASSATQGPNEKLFF.

This clonotype came up many times. The V and J genes are TRBV6-5 and TRBJ1-4, with no clear D. The CDR3 totals 15 residues. CDR1 is MNHEY, CDR2 SVGAGI, per germline. V lost 0 bases, J lost 8 bases, and 13 bases lay in between. CDR3 nucleotide sequence: TGTGCCAGCAGTTACTCGTTCACCCTGGGGGAAAAACTGTTTTTT. As protein: CASSYSFTLGEKLFF.

As for this clonotype: The final CDR3 position lacks the conserved phenylalanine or tryptophan, pointing to a likely read error. The chain uses TRBV11-2 and TRBJ2-1; tentatively, D is TRBD2 (5 bases). Germline assignment: CDR1 SGHAT and CDR2 FQNNGV. This CDR3 has 12 amino acids. Trimming took 3 bases from V and 13 from J, leaving 13 bases between them. The CDR3 protein is CASSFGEIEQFL. CDR3 nucleotide sequence: TGTGCCAGCAGCTTTGGGGAGATTGAACAGTTCCTC.